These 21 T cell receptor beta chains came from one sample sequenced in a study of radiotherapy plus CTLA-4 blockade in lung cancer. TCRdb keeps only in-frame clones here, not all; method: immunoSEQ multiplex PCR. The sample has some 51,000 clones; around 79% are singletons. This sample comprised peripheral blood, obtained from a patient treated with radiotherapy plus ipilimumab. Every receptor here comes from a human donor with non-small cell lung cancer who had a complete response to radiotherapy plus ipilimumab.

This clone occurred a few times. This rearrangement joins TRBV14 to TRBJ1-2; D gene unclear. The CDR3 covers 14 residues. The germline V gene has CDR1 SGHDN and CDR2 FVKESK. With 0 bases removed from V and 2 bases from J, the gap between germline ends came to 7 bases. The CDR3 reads CASSQDSLNYGYTF. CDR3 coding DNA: TGTGCCAGCAGCCAAGACAGTTTAAACTATGGCTACACCTTC.

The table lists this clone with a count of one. As DNA, the CDR3 is TGTGCCAGCTCACCACAGACAGCAGGGAACACCGGGGAGCTGTTTTTT. This sequence encodes CASSPQTAGNTGELFF. The V gene is TRBV18, the J gene TRBJ2-2; TRBD1 is a possible D gene (5 bases). The V gene's germline CDR1 is KGHSH and CDR2 LQKENI. This CDR3 contains 16 residues. Trimming took off 1 base at V and 1 base at J, with 10 bases between the two ends.

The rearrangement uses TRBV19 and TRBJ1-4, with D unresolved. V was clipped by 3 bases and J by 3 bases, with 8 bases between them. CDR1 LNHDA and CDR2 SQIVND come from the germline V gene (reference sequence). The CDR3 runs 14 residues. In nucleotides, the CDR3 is TGTGCCAGTAGTATTTCCAGTGCTAATGAAAAACTGTTTTTT. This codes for CASSISSANEKLFF. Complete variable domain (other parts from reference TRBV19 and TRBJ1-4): DGGITQSPKYLFRKEGQNVTLSCEQNLNHDAMYWYRQDPGQGLRLIYYSQIVNDFQKGDIAEGYSVSREKKESFPLTVTSAQKNPTAFYLCASSISSANEKLFFGSGTQLSVL.

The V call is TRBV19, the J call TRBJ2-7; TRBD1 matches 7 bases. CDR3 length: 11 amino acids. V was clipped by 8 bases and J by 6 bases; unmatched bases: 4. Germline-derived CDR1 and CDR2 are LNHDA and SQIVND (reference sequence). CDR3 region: CASLQGCEQYF. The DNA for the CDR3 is TGTGCCAGTTTACAGGGGTGCGAGCAGTACTTC.

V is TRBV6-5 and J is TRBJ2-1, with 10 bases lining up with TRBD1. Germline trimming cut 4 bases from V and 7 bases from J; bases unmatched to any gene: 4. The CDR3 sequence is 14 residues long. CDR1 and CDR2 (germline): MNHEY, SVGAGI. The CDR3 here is CASSSGTGANEQFF. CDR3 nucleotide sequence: TGTGCCAGCAGTTCCGGGACAGGGGCAAATGAGCAGTTCTTC.

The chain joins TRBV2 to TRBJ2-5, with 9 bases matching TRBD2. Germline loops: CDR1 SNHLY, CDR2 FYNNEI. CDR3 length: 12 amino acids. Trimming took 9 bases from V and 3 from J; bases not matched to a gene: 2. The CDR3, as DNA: TGTGCCAGTTTAGCGGGAGAAGAGACCCAGTACTTC. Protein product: CASLAGEETQYF.

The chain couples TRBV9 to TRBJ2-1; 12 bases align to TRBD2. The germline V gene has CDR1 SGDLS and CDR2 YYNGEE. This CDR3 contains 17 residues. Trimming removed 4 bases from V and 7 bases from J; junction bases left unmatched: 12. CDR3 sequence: CASSRQGASGRANEQFF. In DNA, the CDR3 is TGTGCCAGCAGCCGACAGGGAGCTAGCGGGAGGGCTAATGAGCAGTTCTTC.

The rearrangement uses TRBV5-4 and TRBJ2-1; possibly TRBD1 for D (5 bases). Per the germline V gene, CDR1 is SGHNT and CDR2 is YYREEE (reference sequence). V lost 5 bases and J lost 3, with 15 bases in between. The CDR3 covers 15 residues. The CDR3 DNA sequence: TGTGCCAGCAGACAAGATGCAGGGAACTACAATGAGCAGTTCTTC. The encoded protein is CASRQDAGNYNEQFF. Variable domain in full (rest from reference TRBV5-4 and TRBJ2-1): ETGVTQSPTHLIKTRGQQVTLRCSSQSGHNTVSWYQQALGQGPQFIFQYYREEENGRGNFPPRFSGLQFPNYSSELNVNALELDDSALYLCASRQDAGNYNEQFFGPGTRLTVL.

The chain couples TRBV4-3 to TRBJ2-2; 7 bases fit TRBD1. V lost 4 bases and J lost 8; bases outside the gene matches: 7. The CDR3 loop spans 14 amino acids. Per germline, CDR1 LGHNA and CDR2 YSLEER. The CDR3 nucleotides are TGCGCCAGCAGCCCCTGGACAGGTTCAGGGGAGCTGTTTTTT. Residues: CASSPWTGSGELFF.

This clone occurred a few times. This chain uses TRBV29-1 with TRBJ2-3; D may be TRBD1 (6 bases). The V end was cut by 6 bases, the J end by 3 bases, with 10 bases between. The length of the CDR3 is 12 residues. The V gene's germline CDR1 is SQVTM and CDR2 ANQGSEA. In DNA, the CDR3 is TGCAGCGTAGGGGGTGCAACAGATACGCAGTATTTT. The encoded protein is CSVGGATDTQYF.

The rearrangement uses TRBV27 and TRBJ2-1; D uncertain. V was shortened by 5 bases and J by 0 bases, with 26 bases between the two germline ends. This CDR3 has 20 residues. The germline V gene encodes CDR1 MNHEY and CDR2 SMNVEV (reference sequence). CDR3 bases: TGTGCCAGCAGTCCCCGCGTAGTGTTAGCCTCATACTCCTCCTACAATGAGCAGTTCTTC. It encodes CASSPRVVLASYSSYNEQFF.

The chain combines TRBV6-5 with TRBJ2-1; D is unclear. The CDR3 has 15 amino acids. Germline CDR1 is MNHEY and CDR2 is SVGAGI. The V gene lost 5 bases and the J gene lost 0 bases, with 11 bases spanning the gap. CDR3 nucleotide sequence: TGTGCCAGCAGTAAGTACTCGAGCTCCTACAATGAGCAGTTCTTC. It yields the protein CASSKYSSSYNEQFF.

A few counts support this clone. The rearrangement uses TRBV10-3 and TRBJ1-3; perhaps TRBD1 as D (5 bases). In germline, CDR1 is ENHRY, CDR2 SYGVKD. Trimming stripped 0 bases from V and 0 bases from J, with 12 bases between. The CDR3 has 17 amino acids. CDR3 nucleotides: TGTGCCATCAGTGAGTCGATCAGGGCGAGCTCTGGAAACACCATATATTTT. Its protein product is CAISESIRASSGNTIYF.

CDR3 residues: CASSVEAAGGRETQYF. The CDR3, as DNA: TGTGCCAGCAGCGTAGAGGCAGCGGGGGGGCGTGAGACCCAGTACTTC. This rearrangement joins TRBV9 to TRBJ2-5; TRBD2 matches 10 bases. The CDR3 is made up of 16 amino acids. Germline values: CDR1 SGDLS, CDR2 YYNGEE. Trimming removed 0 bases from V and 5 bases from J; junction bases left unmatched: 7.

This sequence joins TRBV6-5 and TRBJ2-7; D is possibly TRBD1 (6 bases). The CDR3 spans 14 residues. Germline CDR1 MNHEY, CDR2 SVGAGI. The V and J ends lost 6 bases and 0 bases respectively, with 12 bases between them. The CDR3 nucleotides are TGTGCCAGCAGGCTCGACAGGAGCTCCTACGAGCAGTACTTC. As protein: CASRLDRSSYEQYF.

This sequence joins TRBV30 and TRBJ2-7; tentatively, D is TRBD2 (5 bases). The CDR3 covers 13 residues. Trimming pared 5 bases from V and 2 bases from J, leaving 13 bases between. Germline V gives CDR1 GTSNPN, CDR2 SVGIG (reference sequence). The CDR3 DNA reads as TGTGCCTGGGAGACTAATGGTGCCTACGAGCAGTACTTC. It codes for CAWETNGAYEQYF.

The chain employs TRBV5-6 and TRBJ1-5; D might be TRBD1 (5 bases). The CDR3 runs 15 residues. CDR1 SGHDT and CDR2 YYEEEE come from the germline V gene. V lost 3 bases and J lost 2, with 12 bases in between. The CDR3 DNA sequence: TGTGCCAGCAGCTCCAGGGATCTCCGCAATCAGCCCCAGCATTTT. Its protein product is CASSSRDLRNQPQHF.

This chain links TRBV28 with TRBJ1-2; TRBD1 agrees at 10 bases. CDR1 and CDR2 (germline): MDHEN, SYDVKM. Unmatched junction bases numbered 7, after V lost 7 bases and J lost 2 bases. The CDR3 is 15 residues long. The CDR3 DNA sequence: TGTGCCAGCACCCCCTCGGGACAGGGGAACTATGGCTACACCTTC. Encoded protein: CASTPSGQGNYGYTF.

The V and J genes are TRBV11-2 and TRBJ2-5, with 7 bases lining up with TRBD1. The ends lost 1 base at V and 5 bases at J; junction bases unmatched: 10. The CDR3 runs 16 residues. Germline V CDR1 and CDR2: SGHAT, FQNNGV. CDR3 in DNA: TGTGCCAGCAGCTTAGGAACAGGGGCTCTCGGGGAGACCCAGTACTTC. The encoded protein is CASSLGTGALGETQYF.

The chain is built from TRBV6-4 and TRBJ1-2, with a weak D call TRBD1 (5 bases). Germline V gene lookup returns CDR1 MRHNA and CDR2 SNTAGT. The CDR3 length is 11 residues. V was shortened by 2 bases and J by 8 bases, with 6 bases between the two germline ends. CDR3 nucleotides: TGTGCCAGCAGTGACGGGGGGGGCTACACCTTC. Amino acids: CASSDGGGYTF.

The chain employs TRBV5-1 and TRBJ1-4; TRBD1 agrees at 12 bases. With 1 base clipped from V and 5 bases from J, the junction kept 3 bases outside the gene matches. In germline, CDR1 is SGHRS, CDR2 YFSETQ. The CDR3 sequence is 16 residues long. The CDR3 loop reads CASSLFGTGGNEKLFF. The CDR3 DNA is TGCGCCAGCAGCTTGTTTGGGACAGGGGGCAATGAAAAACTGTTTTTT.